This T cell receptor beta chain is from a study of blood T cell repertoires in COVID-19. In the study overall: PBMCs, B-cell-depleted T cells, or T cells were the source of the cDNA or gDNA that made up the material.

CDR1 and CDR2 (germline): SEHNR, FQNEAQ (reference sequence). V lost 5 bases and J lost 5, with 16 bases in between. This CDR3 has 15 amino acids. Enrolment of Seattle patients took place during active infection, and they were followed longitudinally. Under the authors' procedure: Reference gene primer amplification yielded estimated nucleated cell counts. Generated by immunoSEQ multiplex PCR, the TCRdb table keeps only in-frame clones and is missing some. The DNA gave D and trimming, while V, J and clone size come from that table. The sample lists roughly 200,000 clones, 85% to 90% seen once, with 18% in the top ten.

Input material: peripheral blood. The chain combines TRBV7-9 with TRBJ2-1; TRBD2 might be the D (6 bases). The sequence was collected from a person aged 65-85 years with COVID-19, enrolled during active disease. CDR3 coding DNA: TGTGCCAGCAGCCCCCCGCGGGGAGTCCACAATGAGCAGTTCTTC. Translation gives CASSPPRGVHNEQFF.